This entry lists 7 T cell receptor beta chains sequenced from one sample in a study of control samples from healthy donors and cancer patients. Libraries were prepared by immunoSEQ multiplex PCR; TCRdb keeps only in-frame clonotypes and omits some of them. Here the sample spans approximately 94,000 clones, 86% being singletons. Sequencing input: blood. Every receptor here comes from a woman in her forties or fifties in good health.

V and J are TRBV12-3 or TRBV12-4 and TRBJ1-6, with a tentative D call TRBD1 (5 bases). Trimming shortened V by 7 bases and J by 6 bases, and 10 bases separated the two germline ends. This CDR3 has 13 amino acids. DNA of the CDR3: TGTGCCAGCACCTTGGGGGGTAATTCACCCCTCCACTTT. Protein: CASTLGGNSPLHF.

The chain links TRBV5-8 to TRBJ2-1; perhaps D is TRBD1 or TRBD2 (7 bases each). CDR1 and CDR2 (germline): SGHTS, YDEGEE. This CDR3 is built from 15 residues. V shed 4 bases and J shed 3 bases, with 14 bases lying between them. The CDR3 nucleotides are TGTGCCAGCAGCAGGGGGCGGGGGCTCTACAATGAGCAGTTCTTC. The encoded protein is CASSRGRGLYNEQFF.

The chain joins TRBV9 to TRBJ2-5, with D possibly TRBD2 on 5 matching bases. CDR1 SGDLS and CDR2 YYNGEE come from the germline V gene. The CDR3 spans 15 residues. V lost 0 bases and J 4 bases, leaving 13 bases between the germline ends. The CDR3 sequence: CASSVGLTSRETQYF. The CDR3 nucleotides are TGTGCCAGCAGCGTAGGTCTCACTAGTAGAGAGACCCAGTACTTC.

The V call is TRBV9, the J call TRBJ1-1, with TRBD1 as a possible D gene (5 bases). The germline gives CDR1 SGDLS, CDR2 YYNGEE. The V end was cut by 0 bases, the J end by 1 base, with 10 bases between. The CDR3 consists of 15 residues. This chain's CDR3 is CASSVVGTANTEAFF. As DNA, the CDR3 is TGTGCCAGCAGCGTAGTGGGGACGGCGAACACTGAAGCTTTCTTT.

CDR3 sequence reads: CASPPAGQIMSPLHF. The CDR3 region has the DNA TGTGCCAGCCCTCCCGCCGGACAGATTATGTCACCCCTCCACTTT. The J gene is TRBJ1-6, the V gene TRBV6-5, with D possibly TRBD1 on 6 matching bases. The germline CDR1 and CDR2 sequences are MNHEY and SVGAGI. This CDR3 spans 15 amino acids. Between the trimmed V and J ends, which lost 8 bases and 10 bases, there was a span of 21 bases.

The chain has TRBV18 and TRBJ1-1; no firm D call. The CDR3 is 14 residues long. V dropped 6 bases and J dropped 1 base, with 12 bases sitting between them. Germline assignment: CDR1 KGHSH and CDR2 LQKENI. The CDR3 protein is CASSLVGRNTEAFF. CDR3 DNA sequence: TGTGCCAGCTCTTTAGTGGGGAGGAACACTGAAGCTTTCTTT.

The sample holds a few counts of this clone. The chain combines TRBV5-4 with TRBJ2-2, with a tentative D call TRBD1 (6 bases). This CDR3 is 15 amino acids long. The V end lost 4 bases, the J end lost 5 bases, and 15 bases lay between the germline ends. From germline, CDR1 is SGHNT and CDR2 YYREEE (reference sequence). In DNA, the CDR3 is TGTGCCAGCAGCCTACAGGGTTTATTAACCGGGGAGCTGTTTTTT. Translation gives CASSLQGLLTGELFF.